What follows are 4 T cell receptor beta chains derived from one specimen sequenced in a study of response to subunit inactivated influenza vaccine. TCRdb redid the calling of the RT-PCR reads with MiXCR, one entry per CDR3 protein. The sample lists approximately 570,000 distinct CDR3 sequences, 7.6% occurring once. Here the sequenced sample was PBMCs from blood, taken about 24 months after vaccination. These receptors originate from a man in his fifties or sixties who received an inactivated influenza vaccine.

V and J are TRBV4-3 and TRBJ2-1; D perhaps matches TRBD1 (6 bases). Trimming stripped 0 bases from V and 8 bases from J, with 14 bases between. The CDR3 runs to 15 residues. Per the germline V gene, CDR1 is LGHNA and CDR2 is YSLEER. The CDR3 coding sequence is TGCGCCAGCAGCCAAGATGACGACAGGTTCGATGAGCAGTTCTTC. It translates to CASSQDDDRFDEQFF.

This clonotype came up a few times. The genes are TRBV7-9 and TRBJ1-1; 8 nucleotides line up with TRBD1. V gave up 1 base and J gave up 4 bases; unmatched junction bases: 11. CDR1 and CDR2 from the germline V gene are SEHNR and FQNEAQ (reference sequence). The CDR3 spans 17 residues. In nucleotides, the CDR3 is TGTGCCAGCAGCTTAGGCAGGGGGCGCCCTGGGTTCACTGAAGCTTTCTTT. As protein: CASSLGRGRPGFTEAFF. The full variable domain, in which reference TRBV7-9 and TRBJ1-1 provide the parts outside the CDR3, is DTGVSQNPRHKITKRGQNVTFRCDPISEHNRLYWYRQTLGQGPEFLTYFQNEAQLEKSRLLSDRFSAERPKGSFSTLEIQRTEQGDSAMYLCASSLGRGRPGFTEAFFGQGTRLTVV.

This clonotype was recorded at least ten times. The chain combines TRBV29-1 with TRBJ2-1; TRBD2 matches 10 bases. There are 15 residues in the CDR3. J gave up 8 bases and V 3 bases, and 10 bases lay outside the gene matches. CDR1 is SQVTM, CDR2 ANQGSEA, per germline. The CDR3, as DNA: TGCAGCGTTGATGGAAAGGGACTAGCGTTCGATGAGCAGTTCTTC. Translated: CSVDGKGLAFDEQFF.

This clonotype was seen a few times. The chain combines TRBV12-3 or TRBV12-4 with TRBJ2-7; 7 bases align to TRBD2. V shed 5 bases and J 2 bases; nucleotides not matched to a gene: 9. This CDR3 has 15 residues. CDR3 loop: CASSLMGGSTYEQYF. The CDR3 DNA sequence: TGTGCCAGCAGTCTAATGGGGGGGTCCACCTACGAGCAGTACTTC.